This T cell receptor beta chain was documented in a study of blood T cell repertoires in COVID-19. V dropped 5 bases and J dropped 1 base, with 8 bases sitting between them. Germline V gives CDR1 SQVTM, CDR2 ANQGSEA. This CDR3 is 13 amino acids long. The data were produced by immunoSEQ multiplex PCR, yet TCRdb's version contains in-frame clones alone and is incomplete. The sample gives under 450,000 clones, roughly nine tenths of which show up once; 0.8% to 0.9% is in the top ten. Shortly before study entry, within 2 weeks, exposed participants had met a COVID-19 case. This sequence joins TRBV29-1 and TRBJ2-2; D is undetermined. Sequenced: PBMCs or T cells enriched from blood (not recorded which). This TCR came from a woman aged 40 to 55 who had been exposed to COVID-19. CDR3 residues: CSVNWLNTGELFF. CDR3 nucleotide sequence: TGCAGCGTTAACTGGTTGAACACCGGGGAGCTGTTTTTT.